Detailed here is one TCR beta chain. These data originate in a study of T cell responses to AZD1222 COVID-19 vaccine. Across the whole study: Analysis merged second doses at about 4 or about 12 weeks.

The CDR3 has 13 amino acids. The V end lost 1 base, the J end lost 4 bases, and 5 bases lay between the germline ends. The germline CDR1 and CDR2 sequences are SGHDN and FVKESK. Assay: immunoSEQ multiplex PCR; the TCRdb copy retains only in-frame clones and omits some. This sample yields 45,000 to 60,000 clones, of which 65% to 80% are seen a single time; over 6.5% belongs to the top ten. The sample in question was peripheral blood, obtained on day 0 of AZD1222 vaccination. The sequence derives from an adult in good health. The V call is TRBV14, the J call TRBJ1-3; D unresolved. The CDR3 spells CASSQVGGNTIYF. Here the CDR3 DNA reads TGTGCCAGCAGCCAAGTCGGGGGAAACACCATATATTTT. Full variable domain (outside the CDR3, taken from reference TRBV14 and TRBJ1-3): EAGVTQFPSHSVIEKGQTVTLRCDPISGHDNLYWYRRVMGKEIKFLLHFVKESKQDESGMPNNRFLAERTGGTYSTLKVQPAELEDSGVYFCASSQVGGNTIYFGEGSWLTVV.